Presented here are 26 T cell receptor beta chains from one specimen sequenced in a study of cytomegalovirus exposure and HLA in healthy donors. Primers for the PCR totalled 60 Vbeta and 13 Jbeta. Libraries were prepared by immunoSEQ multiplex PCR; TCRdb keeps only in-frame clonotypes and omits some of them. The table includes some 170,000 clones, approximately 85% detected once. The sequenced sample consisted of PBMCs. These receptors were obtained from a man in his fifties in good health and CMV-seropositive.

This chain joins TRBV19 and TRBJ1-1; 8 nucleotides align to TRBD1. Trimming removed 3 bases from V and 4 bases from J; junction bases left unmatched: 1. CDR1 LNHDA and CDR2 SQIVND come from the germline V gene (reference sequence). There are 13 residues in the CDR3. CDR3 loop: CASSMQGATEAFF. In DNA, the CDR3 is TGTGCCAGTAGTATGCAGGGGGCCACTGAAGCTTTCTTT.

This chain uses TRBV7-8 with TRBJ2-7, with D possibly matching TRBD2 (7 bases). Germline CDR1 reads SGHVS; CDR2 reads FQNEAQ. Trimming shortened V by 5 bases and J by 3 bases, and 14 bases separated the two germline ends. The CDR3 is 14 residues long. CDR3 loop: CASSPRGAYYEQYF. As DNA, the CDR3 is TGTGCCAGCAGCCCTCGGGGGGCGTACTACGAGCAGTACTTC.

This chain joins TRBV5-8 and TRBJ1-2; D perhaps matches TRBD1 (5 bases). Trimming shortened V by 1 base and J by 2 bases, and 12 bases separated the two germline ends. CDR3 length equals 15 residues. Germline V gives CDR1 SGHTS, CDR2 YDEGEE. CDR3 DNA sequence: TGTGCCAGCAGCTTGAGGCAGGGTCGGAACTATGGCTACACCTTC. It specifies CASSLRQGRNYGYTF.

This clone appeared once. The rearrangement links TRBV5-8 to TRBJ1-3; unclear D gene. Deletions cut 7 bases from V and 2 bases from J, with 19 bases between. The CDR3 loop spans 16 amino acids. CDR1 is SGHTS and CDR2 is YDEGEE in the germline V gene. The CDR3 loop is CASLPPGSTTGNTIYF. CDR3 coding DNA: TGTGCCAGCCTCCCTCCGGGTTCTACAACTGGAAACACCATATATTTT.

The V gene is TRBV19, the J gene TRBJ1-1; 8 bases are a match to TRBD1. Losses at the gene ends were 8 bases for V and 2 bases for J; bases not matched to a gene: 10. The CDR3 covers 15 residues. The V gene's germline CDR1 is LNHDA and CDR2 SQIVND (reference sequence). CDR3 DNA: TGTGCCAGTCGCCATGCGGGACAGGTTAACACTGAAGCTTTCTTT. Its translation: CASRHAGQVNTEAFF.

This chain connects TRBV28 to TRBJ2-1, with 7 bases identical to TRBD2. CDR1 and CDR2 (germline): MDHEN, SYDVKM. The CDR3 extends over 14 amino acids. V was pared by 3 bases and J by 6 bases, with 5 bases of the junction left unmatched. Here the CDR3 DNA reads TGTGCCAGCAGTTTTGGGACTACACGCAATGAGCAGTTCTTC. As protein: CASSFGTTRNEQFF. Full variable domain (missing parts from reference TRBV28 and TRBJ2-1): DVKVTQSSRYLVKRTGEKVFLECVQDMDHENMFWYRQDPGLGLRLIYFSYDVKMKEKGDIPEGYSVSREKKERFSLILESASTNQTSMYLCASSFGTTRNEQFFGPGTRLTVL.

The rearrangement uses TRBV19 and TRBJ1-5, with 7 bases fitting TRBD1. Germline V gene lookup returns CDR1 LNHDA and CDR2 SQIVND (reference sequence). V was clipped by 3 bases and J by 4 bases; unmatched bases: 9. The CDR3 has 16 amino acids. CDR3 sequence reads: CASSIDSQGKNQPQHF. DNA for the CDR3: TGTGCCAGTAGTATCGACTCACAGGGGAAGAATCAGCCCCAGCATTTT.

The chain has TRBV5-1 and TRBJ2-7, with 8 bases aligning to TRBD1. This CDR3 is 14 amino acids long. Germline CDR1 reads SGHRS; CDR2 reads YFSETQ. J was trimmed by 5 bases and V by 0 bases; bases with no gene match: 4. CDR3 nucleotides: TGCGCCAGCAGCTTGGAGCAGGGGGCGGACGAGCAGTACTTC. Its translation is CASSLEQGADEQYF.

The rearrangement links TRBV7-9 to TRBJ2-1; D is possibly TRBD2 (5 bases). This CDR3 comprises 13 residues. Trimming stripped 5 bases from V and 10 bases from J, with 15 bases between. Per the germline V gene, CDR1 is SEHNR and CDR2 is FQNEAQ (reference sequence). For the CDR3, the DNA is TGTGCCAGCAGCCCTGATGGGGAGTACGAGCAGTTCTTC. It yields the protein CASSPDGEYEQFF.

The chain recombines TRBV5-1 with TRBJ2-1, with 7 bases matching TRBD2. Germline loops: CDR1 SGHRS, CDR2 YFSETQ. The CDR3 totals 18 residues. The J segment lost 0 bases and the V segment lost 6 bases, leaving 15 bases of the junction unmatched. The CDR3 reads CASTPEGSGASSYNEQFF. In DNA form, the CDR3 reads TGCGCCAGCACCCCGGAGGGAAGCGGGGCGAGCTCCTACAATGAGCAGTTCTTC.

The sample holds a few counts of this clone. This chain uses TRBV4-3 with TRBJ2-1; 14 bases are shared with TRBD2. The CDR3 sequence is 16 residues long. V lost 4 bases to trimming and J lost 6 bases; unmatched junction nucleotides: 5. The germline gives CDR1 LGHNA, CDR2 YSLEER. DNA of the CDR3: TGCGCCAGCAGCCTTATGACTAGCGGGGGGGGCAATGAGCAGTTCTTC. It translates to CASSLMTSGGGNEQFF.

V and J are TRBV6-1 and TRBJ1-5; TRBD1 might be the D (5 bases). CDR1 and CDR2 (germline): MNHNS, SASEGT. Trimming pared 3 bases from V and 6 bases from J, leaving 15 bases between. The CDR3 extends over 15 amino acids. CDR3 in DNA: TGTGCCAGCAGTGAGATTTCCGGGGGGGGTCAGCCCCAGCATTTT. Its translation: CASSEISGGGQPQHF.

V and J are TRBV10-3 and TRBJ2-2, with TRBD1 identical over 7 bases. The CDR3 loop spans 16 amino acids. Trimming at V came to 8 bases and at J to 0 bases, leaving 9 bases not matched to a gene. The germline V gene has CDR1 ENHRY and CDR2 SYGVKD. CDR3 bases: TGTGCCATCCGAACTGAGACAGGGCCGAACACCGGGGAGCTGTTTTTT. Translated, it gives CAIRTETGPNTGELFF.

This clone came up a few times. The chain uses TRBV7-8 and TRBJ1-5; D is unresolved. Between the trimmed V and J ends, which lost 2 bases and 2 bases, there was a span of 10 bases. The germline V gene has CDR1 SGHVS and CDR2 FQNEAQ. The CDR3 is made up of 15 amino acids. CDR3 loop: CASSLRGYRNQPQHF. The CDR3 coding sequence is TGTGCCAGCAGCTTAAGAGGGTATCGCAATCAGCCCCAGCATTTT.

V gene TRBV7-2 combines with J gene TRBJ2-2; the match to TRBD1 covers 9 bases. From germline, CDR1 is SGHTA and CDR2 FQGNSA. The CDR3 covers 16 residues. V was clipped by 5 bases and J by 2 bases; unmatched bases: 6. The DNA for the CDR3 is TGTGCCAGCAGCCAGCAACAGGGGGCTAACACCGGGGAGCTGTTTTTT. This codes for CASSQQQGANTGELFF.

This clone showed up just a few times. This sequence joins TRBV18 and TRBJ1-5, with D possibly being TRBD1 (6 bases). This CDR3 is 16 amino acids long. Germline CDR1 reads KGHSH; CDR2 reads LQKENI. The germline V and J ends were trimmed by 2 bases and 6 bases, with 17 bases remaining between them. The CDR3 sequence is CASSPTGGGEGQPQHF. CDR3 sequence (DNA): TGTGCCAGCTCACCAACGGGGGGGGGCGAGGGTCAGCCCCAGCATTTT.

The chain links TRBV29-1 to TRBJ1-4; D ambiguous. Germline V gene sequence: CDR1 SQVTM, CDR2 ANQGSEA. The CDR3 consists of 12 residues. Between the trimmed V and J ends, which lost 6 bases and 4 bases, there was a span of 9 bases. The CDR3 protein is CSVAQINEKLFF. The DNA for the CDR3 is TGCAGCGTAGCACAGATTAATGAAAAACTGTTTTTT.

The CDR3 is CASSLAGQAYEQYF. The CDR3, as DNA: TGTGCCAGCAGCTTAGCCGGACAGGCCTACGAGCAGTACTTC. This chain joins TRBV11-2 and TRBJ2-7; 7 positions agree with TRBD1. The CDR3 totals 14 residues. The V and J ends lost 1 base and 2 bases, in that order; junction bases with no gene match: 2. CDR1 and CDR2 (germline): SGHAT, FQNNGV. The full variable domain, with the rest looked up from reference TRBV11-2 and TRBJ2-7, is EAGVAQSPRYKIIEKRQSVAFWCNPISGHATLYWYQQILGQGPKLLIQFQNNGVVDDSQLPKDRFSAERLKGVDSTLKIQPAKLEDSAVYLCASSLAGQAYEQYFGPGTRLTVT.

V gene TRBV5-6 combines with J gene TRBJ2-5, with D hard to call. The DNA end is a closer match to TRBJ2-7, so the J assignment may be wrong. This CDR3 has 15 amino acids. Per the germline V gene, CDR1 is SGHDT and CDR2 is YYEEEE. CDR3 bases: TGTGCCAGCAGCTTCTACGGATCCAGATACTACGAGCAGTACTTC. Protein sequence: CASSFYGSRYYEQYF.

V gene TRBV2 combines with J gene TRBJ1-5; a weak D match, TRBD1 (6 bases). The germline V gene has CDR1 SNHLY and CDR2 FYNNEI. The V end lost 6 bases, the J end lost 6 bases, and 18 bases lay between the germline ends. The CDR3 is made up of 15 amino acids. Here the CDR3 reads CASRGETGVSQPQHF. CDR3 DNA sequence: TGTGCCAGCAGAGGAGAGACAGGAGTGAGTCAGCCCCAGCATTTT.

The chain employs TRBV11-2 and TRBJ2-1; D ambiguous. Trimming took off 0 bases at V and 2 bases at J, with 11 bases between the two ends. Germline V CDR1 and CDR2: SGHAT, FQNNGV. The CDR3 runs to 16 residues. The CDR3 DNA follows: TGTGCCAGCAGCTTAGAAATCAGGTCTACCTACAATGAGCAGTTCTTC. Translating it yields CASSLEIRSTYNEQFF.

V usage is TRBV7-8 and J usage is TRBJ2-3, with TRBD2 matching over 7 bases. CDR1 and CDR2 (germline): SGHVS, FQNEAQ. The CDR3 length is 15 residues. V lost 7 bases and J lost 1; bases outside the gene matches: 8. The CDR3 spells CASNPTSGGTDTQYF. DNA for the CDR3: TGTGCCAGCAACCCGACGAGCGGGGGCACAGATACGCAGTATTTT.

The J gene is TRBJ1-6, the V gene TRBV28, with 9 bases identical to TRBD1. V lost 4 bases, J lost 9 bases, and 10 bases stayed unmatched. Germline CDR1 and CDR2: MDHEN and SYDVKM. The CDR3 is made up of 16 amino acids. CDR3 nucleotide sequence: TGTGCCAGCAGTTCACGTACAGGGGGCGCGAGTTCACCCCTCCACTTT. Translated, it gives CASSSRTGGASSPLHF. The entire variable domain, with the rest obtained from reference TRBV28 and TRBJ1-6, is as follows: DVKVTQSSRYLVKRTGEKVFLECVQDMDHENMFWYRQDPGLGLRLIYFSYDVKMKEKGDIPEGYSVSREKKERFSLILESASTNQTSMYLCASSSRTGGASSPLHFGNGTRLTVT.

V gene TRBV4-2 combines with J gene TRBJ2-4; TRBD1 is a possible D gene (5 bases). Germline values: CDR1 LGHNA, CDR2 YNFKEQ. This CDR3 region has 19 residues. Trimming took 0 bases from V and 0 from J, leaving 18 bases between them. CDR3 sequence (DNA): TGTGCCAGCAGCCAAGATCCTCAGGGCTACCACCAAGCCAAAAACATTCAGTACTTC. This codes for CASSQDPQGYHQAKNIQYF.

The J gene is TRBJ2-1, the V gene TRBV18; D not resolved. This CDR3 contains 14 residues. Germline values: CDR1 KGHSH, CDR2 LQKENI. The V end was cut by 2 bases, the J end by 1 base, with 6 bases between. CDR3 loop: CASSPEISYNEQFF. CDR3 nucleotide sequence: TGTGCCAGCTCACCAGAGATTTCCTACAATGAGCAGTTCTTC.

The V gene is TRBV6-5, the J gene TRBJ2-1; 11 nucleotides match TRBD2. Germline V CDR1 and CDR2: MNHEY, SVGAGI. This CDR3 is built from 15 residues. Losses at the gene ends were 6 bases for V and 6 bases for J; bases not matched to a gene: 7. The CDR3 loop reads CASRVSGGAANEQFF. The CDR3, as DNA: TGTGCCAGCAGAGTTAGCGGGGGGGCCGCCAATGAGCAGTTCTTC.